This T cell receptor (beta chain) was profiled in a study of shared clonotypes between healthy human individuals. Study details: Ranging from 18 to 49 in age, donors were a couple of women and a few men.

The count of this clone is one. Its specificity is unknown. Germline V gene lookup returns CDR1 SGHTA and CDR2 FQGTGA. V lost 3 bases and J 2 bases, leaving 11 bases between the germline ends. The CDR3 runs 15 residues. The data were produced by immunoSEQ multiplex PCR, yet TCRdb's version contains in-frame clones alone and is incomplete. The profile shows over a million clones, about 84% of them singletons. The study drew its donors from healthy HIV-negative adults without recent acute infections or vaccinations. Study-level findings and limits: For naive CD4 cells, around 5% of clonotypes were shared across a handful of donors. Naive subsets generally exceeded memory subsets in estimated richness.

The source is a man aged 18 to 30 in good health. Some clones in this sample may be carry-over from other donors' samples. This sequence joins TRBV7-3 and TRBJ1-3; D possibly corresponds to TRBD1 (5 bases). The specimen was memory CD4+ T cells from PBMCs. Subset indicated: CD45RA-negative fraction. CDR3 in amino acids: CASSFGHSAGNTIYF. CDR3 DNA: TGTGCCAGCAGCTTTGGACACAGCGCTGGAAACACCATATATTTT. The full variable domain, in which reference TRBV7-3 and TRBJ1-3 provide the parts outside the CDR3, is GAGVSQTPSNKVTEKGKYVELRCDPISGHTALYWYRQSLGQGPEFLIYFQGTGAADDSGLPNDRFFAVRPEGSVSTLKIQRTERGDSAVYLCASSFGHSAGNTIYFGEGSWLTVV.